Listed below are T cell receptor beta chains from one sample, sequenced in a study of blood T cell repertoires in COVID-19. The data were produced by immunoSEQ multiplex PCR, yet TCRdb's version contains in-frame clones alone and is incomplete. Among some 220,000 clones listed, about 82% were seen once. The specimen was peripheral blood. These receptors all come from a woman aged 70-85 years with COVID-19, enrolled during active disease. Each CDR3 is given with its conserved first and last residue. Each record gives: V gene, J gene, clone size, D gene, CDR3 DNA, CDR3 protein. D genes are given only for firm matches. Clone size is stated in some rows and not others, as once, few, many or a class when expanded.

v_gene: TRBV3-1/TRBV3-2; j_gene: TRBJ1-1; abundance: -; d_gene: TRBD1; CDR3nt: TGTGCCAGCAGCCGCTTAGGGACAGTCGAAGCTTTCTTT; CDR3aa: CASSRLGTVEAFF
v_gene: TRBV6-2/TRBV6-3; j_gene: TRBJ1-1; abundance: -; d_gene: TRBD1; CDR3nt: TGTGCCAGCAGTTACCAGGGGGCTTGGACTGAAGCTTTCTTT; CDR3aa: CASSYQGAWTEAFF
v_gene: TRBV6-5; j_gene: TRBJ1-1; abundance: -; d_gene: -; CDR3nt: TGTGCCAGCAGTCAGACAGCGAACACTGAAGCTTTCTTT; CDR3aa: CASSQTANTEAFF
v_gene: TRBV18; j_gene: TRBJ1-1; abundance: -; d_gene: -; CDR3nt: TGTGCCAGCTCACTTGCGACAGGCAAGAACACTGAAGCTTTCTTT; CDR3aa: CASSLATGKNTEAFF
v_gene: TRBV3-1/TRBV3-2; j_gene: TRBJ2-2; abundance: -; d_gene: TRBD2; CDR3nt: TGTGCCAGCAGCCAACCGATGTGGACTAGCCCCGACACCGGGGAGCTGTTTTTT; CDR3aa: CASSQPMWTSPDTGELFF
v_gene: TRBV19; j_gene: TRBJ2-5; abundance: once; d_gene: TRBD2; CDR3nt: TGTGCCAGTAGAATGACTAGCGGCCAAGAGACCCAGTACTTC; CDR3aa: CASRMTSGQETQYF
v_gene: TRBV19; j_gene: TRBJ2-5; abundance: -; d_gene: TRBD2; CDR3nt: TGTGCCAGTACCCCGGAGGGCGGGAGGGGGGTTTGGACAGAGACCCAGTACTTC; CDR3aa: CASTPEGGRGVWTETQYF
v_gene: TRBV6-5; j_gene: TRBJ2-1; abundance: -; d_gene: TRBD1; CDR3nt: TGTGCCAGCAGTTACCCGGGACAGGGGGTTTCGAATGAGCAGTTCTTC; CDR3aa: CASSYPGQGVSNEQFF
v_gene: TRBV19; j_gene: TRBJ1-6; abundance: few; d_gene: -; CDR3nt: TGTGCCAGTAGTTTACAGGGTTCAGGATCACCCCTCCACTTT; CDR3aa: CASSLQGSGSPLHF
v_gene: TRBV29-1; j_gene: TRBJ2-1; abundance: -; d_gene: TRBD2; CDR3nt: TGCAGCGTTGATAAGCGGGGGGGCACCTACAATGAGCAGTTCTTC; CDR3aa: CSVDKRGGTYNEQFF
v_gene: TRBV23-1; j_gene: TRBJ2-7; abundance: -; d_gene: -; CDR3nt: TGCGCCAGCAGTCAATCTAGCGAACTACCCCATGTGAACGAGCAGTACTTC; CDR3aa: CASSQSSELPHVNEQYF
v_gene: TRBV19; j_gene: TRBJ2-5; abundance: few; d_gene: -; CDR3nt: TGTGCCAGTAGTATAGAAACGGGAGAGACCCAGTACTTC; CDR3aa: CASSIETGETQYF
v_gene: TRBV3-1/TRBV3-2; j_gene: TRBJ2-3; abundance: once; d_gene: -; CDR3nt: TGTGCCAGCAGCCAACGACAGAGGCGTTCAGATACGCAGTATTTT; CDR3aa: CASSQRQRRSDTQYF
v_gene: TRBV9; j_gene: TRBJ1-5; abundance: -; d_gene: -; CDR3nt: TGTGCCAGCAGCGTCGAGGGAGGCAATCAGCCCCAGCATTTT; CDR3aa: CASSVEGGNQPQHF
v_gene: TRBV6-5; j_gene: TRBJ1-5; abundance: -; d_gene: -; CDR3nt: TGTGCCAGCAGTCCCCGGGGGGCTAGTCAGCCCCAGCATTTT; CDR3aa: CASSPRGASQPQHF
v_gene: TRBV6-2/TRBV6-3; j_gene: TRBJ1-1; abundance: -; d_gene: -; CDR3nt: TGTGCCAGCAGTTACCGAGGGGGATACACTGAAGCTTTCTTT; CDR3aa: CASSYRGGYTEAFF
v_gene: TRBV9; j_gene: TRBJ1-1; abundance: once; d_gene: -; CDR3nt: TGTGCCAGCAGCTTTGCGTTGAACACTGAAGCTTTCTTT; CDR3aa: CASSFALNTEAFF
v_gene: TRBV5-6; j_gene: TRBJ1-2; abundance: -; d_gene: -; CDR3nt: TGTGCCAGCAGCTTGATGCAGGCCCACCCTAACTATGGCTACACCTTC; CDR3aa: CASSLMQAHPNYGYTF
v_gene: TRBV11-3; j_gene: TRBJ1-2; abundance: -; d_gene: TRBD1; CDR3nt: TGTGCCAGCAGCTTAGGGGGGGACAGGGAGAATGGCTACACCTTC; CDR3aa: CASSLGGDRENGYTF
v_gene: TRBV19; j_gene: TRBJ1-1; abundance: -; d_gene: -; CDR3nt: TGTGCCAGTAGCTCGACCCAGGCGGGGGACACTGAAGCTTTCTTT; CDR3aa: CASSSTQAGDTEAFF
v_gene: TRBV19; j_gene: TRBJ2-3; abundance: few; d_gene: TRBD2; CDR3nt: TGTGCCAGTAGTATAAGAGGACTAGCGGGAGGAATCACAGATACGCAGTATTTT; CDR3aa: CASSIRGLAGGITDTQYF
v_gene: TRBV19; j_gene: TRBJ1-2; abundance: once; d_gene: TRBD1; CDR3nt: TGTGCCAGTAAGATTGACCGGACAGGCTTCTATGGCTACACCTTC; CDR3aa: CASKIDRTGFYGYTF
v_gene: TRBV3-1/TRBV3-2; j_gene: TRBJ1-6; abundance: few; d_gene: TRBD1; CDR3nt: TGTGCCAGCAGTACGGACAGGGGATCACCCCTCCACTTT; CDR3aa: CASSTDRGSPLHF
v_gene: TRBV6-6; j_gene: TRBJ2-3; abundance: -; d_gene: TRBD1; CDR3nt: TGTGCCAGCCATGTCCGGGACAGCCAGTTGGATACGCAGTATTTT; CDR3aa: CASHVRDSQLDTQYF
v_gene: TRBV5-1; j_gene: TRBJ2-5; abundance: -; d_gene: TRBD1; CDR3nt: TGCGCCAGCAGCCCGTTCGGGACAGCTCAAGAGACCCAGTACTTC; CDR3aa: CASSPFGTAQETQYF
v_gene: TRBV11-3; j_gene: TRBJ1-2; abundance: -; d_gene: TRBD1; CDR3nt: TGTGCCAGCAGCAGCCGGGACAGGGACTATGGCTACACCTTC; CDR3aa: CASSSRDRDYGYTF
v_gene: TRBV19; j_gene: TRBJ1-2; abundance: -; d_gene: -; CDR3nt: TGTGCCAGTAGTGCCCGGGGAGGGAATGGCTACACCTTC; CDR3aa: CASSARGGNGYTF
v_gene: TRBV14; j_gene: TRBJ1-2; abundance: -; d_gene: TRBD1; CDR3nt: TGTGCCAGCAGCCAAGTGGGGACAGAGTCTGACTATGGCTACACCTTC; CDR3aa: CASSQVGTESDYGYTF
v_gene: TRBV7-6; j_gene: TRBJ2-7; abundance: -; d_gene: -; CDR3nt: TGTGCCAGCAGCTTAGCAGGGGTCGAGACCTACGAGCAGTACTTC; CDR3aa: CASSLAGVETYEQYF
v_gene: TRBV14; j_gene: TRBJ2-3; abundance: -; d_gene: TRBD2; CDR3nt: TGTGCCAGCGCGAGGGGACTACCCGGAGATACGCAGTATTTT; CDR3aa: CASARGLPGDTQYF
v_gene: TRBV18; j_gene: TRBJ2-1; abundance: -; d_gene: -; CDR3nt: TGTGCCAGCTTGGGACTGTATATCAATGAGCAGTTCTTC; CDR3aa: CASLGLYINEQFF
v_gene: TRBV6-5; j_gene: TRBJ1-1; abundance: -; d_gene: -; CDR3nt: TGTGCCACACGCCCCACGGGAGAGAACACTGAAGCTTTCTTT; CDR3aa: CATRPTGENTEAFF
v_gene: TRBV5-1; j_gene: TRBJ1-5; abundance: -; d_gene: -; CDR3nt: TGCGCCAGCAGCTTGTCGGATATGGATACAGGTCCCCAGCATTTT; CDR3aa: CASSLSDMDTGPQHF
v_gene: TRBV6-5; j_gene: TRBJ2-5; abundance: -; d_gene: -; CDR3nt: TGTGCCAGCATCGGTTGGCAAGAGACCCAGTACTTC; CDR3aa: CASIGWQETQYF
v_gene: TRBV7-9; j_gene: TRBJ2-2; abundance: -; d_gene: TRBD2; CDR3nt: TGTGCCAGCAGCCTAGCGGGAGGGACCGGGGAGCTGTTTTTT; CDR3aa: CASSLAGGTGELFF
v_gene: TRBV19; j_gene: TRBJ2-3; abundance: few; d_gene: TRBD2; CDR3nt: TGTGCCAGTAGTACCCGGGGTAGCGGGAGGGCTAGGAGCACAGATACGCAGTATTTT; CDR3aa: CASSTRGSGRARSTDTQYF
v_gene: TRBV18; j_gene: TRBJ2-5; abundance: -; d_gene: -; CDR3nt: TGTGCCAGCTCACCGGGGGGTTCAGGAGAGACCCAGTACTTC; CDR3aa: CASSPGGSGETQYF
v_gene: TRBV7-2; j_gene: TRBJ2-4; abundance: -; d_gene: -; CDR3nt: TGTGCCAGCAGCTTAACTAGAGCCAAAAACATTCAGTACTTC; CDR3aa: CASSLTRAKNIQYF
v_gene: TRBV7-6; j_gene: TRBJ2-3; abundance: -; d_gene: -; CDR3nt: TGTGCCAGCAGTTTTAGCGGATTCGGGAGAGGTACAGATACGCAGTATTTT; CDR3aa: CASSFSGFGRGTDTQYF
v_gene: TRBV15; j_gene: TRBJ2-7; abundance: -; d_gene: -; CDR3nt: TGTGCCACCAGCAGAGATCTTGGCGGATCCTACGAGCAGTACTTC; CDR3aa: CATSRDLGGSYEQYF
v_gene: TRBV7-2; j_gene: TRBJ1-2; abundance: -; d_gene: TRBD1; CDR3nt: TGTGCCAGCAGCTTAATGGGGGTCGGGACAGACCTTAACTATGGCTACACCTTC; CDR3aa: CASSLMGVGTDLNYGYTF
v_gene: TRBV5-1; j_gene: TRBJ1-2; abundance: few; d_gene: -; CDR3nt: TGCGCCAGCAGCCCAGGGGCTGCCGCCAGGGGCTACACCTTC; CDR3aa: CASSPGAAARGYTF
v_gene: TRBV5-6; j_gene: TRBJ2-7; abundance: -; d_gene: TRBD1; CDR3nt: TGTGCCAGCAGCGGAAAAAGGGCCAGGGGGATGTTGCAGTACTTC; CDR3aa: CASSGKRARGMLQYF
v_gene: TRBV3-1/TRBV3-2; j_gene: TRBJ1-5; abundance: few; d_gene: -; CDR3nt: TGTGCCAGCAGCCAGGGACTAGGGGATTATAGCAATCAGCCCCAGCATTTT; CDR3aa: CASSQGLGDYSNQPQHF
v_gene: TRBV19; j_gene: TRBJ2-5; abundance: -; d_gene: TRBD1; CDR3nt: TGTGCCAGTAGTTTTAGACAGGGCGGTTCAGAGACCCAGTACTTC; CDR3aa: CASSFRQGGSETQYF